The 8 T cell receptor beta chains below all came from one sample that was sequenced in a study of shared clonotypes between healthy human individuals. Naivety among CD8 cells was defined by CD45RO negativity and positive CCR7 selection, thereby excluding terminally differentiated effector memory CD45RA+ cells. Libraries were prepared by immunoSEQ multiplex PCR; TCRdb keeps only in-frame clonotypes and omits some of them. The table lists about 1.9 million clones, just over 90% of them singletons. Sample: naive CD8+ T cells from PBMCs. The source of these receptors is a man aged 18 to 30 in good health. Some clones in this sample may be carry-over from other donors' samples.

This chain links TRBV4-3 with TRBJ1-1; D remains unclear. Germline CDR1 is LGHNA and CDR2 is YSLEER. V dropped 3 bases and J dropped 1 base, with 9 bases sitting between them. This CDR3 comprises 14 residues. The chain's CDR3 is CASSHDEGNTEAFF. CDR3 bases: TGCGCCAGCAGCCACGACGAAGGGAACACTGAAGCTTTCTTT.

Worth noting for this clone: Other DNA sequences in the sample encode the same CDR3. The chain's CDR3 is CASSLAGDTQYF. In DNA, the CDR3 is TGTGCCAGCAGTTTGGCGGGAGATACGCAGTATTTT. The chain employs TRBV27 and TRBJ2-3; a weak D match, TRBD2 (5 bases). The V end was cut by 3 bases, the J end by 5 bases, with 6 bases between. Germline lookup yields CDR1 MNHEY and CDR2 SMNVEV (reference sequence). This CDR3 has 12 amino acids.

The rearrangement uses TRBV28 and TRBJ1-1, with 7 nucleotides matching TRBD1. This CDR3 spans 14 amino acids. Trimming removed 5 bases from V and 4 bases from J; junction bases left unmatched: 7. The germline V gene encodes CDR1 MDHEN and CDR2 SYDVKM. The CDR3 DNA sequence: TGTGCCAGCAGTCTGACAGGGATCCGCACTGAAGCTTTCTTT. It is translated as CASSLTGIRTEAFF. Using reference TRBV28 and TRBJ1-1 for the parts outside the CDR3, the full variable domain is DVKVTQSSRYLVKRTGEKVFLECVQDMDHENMFWYRQDPGLGLRLIYFSYDVKMKEKGDIPEGYSVSREKKERFSLILESASTNQTSMYLCASSLTGIRTEAFFGQGTRLTVV.

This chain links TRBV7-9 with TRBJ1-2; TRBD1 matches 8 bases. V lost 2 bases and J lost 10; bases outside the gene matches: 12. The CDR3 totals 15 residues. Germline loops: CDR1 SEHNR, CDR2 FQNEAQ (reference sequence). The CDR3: CASSLSGTGFSTYTF. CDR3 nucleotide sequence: TGTGCCAGCAGCTTATCCGGGACAGGATTCTCTACCTACACCTTC. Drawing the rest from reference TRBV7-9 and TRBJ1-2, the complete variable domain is DTGVSQNPRHKITKRGQNVTFRCDPISEHNRLYWYRQTLGQGPEFLTYFQNEAQLEKSRLLSDRFSAERPKGSFSTLEIQRTEQGDSAMYLCASSLSGTGFSTYTFGSGTRLTVV.

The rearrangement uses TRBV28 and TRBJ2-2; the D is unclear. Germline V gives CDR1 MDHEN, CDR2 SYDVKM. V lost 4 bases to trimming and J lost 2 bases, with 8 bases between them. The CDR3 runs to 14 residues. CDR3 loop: CASSSRLNTGELFF. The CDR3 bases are TGTGCCAGCAGTTCCCGGCTAAACACCGGGGAGCTGTTTTTT.

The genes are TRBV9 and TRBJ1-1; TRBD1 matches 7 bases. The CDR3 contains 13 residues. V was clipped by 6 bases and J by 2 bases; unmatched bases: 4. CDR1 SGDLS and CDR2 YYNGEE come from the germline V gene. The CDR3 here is CASNQGDNTEAFF. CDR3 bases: TGTGCCAGCAATCAGGGGGACAACACTGAAGCTTTCTTT.

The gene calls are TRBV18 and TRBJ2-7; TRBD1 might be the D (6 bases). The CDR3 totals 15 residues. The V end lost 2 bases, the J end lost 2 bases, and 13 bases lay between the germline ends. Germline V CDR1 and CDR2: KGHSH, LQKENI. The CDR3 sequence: CASSPAQGTPYEQYF. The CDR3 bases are TGTGCCAGCTCACCAGCACAGGGAACCCCCTACGAGCAGTACTTC.

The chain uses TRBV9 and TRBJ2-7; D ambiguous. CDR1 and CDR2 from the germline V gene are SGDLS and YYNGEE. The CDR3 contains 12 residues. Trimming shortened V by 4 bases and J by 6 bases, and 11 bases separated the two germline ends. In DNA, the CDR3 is TGTGCCAGCAGCCCCATGGCTGGCGAGCAGTACTTC. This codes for CASSPMAGEQYF.